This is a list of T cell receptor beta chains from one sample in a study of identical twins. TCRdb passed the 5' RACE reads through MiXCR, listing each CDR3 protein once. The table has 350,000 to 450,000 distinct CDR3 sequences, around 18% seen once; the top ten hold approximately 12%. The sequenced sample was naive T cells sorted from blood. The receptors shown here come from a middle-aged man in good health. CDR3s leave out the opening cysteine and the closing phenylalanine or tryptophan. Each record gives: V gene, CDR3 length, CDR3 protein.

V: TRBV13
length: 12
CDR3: ASSLWSDSPGYT

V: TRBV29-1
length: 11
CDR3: SVRQGRTYEQY

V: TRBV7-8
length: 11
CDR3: ASSSSTYYEQY

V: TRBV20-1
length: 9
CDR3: SGLGSAEAF

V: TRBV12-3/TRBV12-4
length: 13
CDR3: ASSLRDAGYNEQF

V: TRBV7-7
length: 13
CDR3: ASSLGGSSHNEQF

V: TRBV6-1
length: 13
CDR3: ASSERLAGAAEQF

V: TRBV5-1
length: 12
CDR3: ASSSRTGTGELF

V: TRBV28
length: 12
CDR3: ASKGQGDYNEQF

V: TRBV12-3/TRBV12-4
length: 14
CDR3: ASSGTGEGSTDTQY

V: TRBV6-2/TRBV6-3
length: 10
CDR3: ASRMQGAEAF

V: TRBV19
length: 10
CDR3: ASSMIGYEQY

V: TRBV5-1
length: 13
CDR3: ASRGTSGNTDTQY

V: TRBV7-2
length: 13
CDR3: ASSLGFRSPSEQY

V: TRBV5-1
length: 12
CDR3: ASSITENTGELF

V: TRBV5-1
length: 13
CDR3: ASSSGQGLIDEQF

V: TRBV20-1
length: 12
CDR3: STGGQGATDTQY

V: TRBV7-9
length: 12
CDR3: ASSQAGIDSPLH

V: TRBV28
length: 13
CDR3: ASSRQGSYNSPLH

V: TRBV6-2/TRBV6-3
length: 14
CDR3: ASSYATGGLLYEQY

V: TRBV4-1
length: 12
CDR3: ASSQVGLEETQY

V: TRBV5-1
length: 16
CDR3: ASSSPTGVNLYTDTQY

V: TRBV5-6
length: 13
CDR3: ASSLIGTPRDEQF

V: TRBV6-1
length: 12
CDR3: ATKRLAGVNEQF

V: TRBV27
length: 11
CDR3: ASSFPGHSPLH

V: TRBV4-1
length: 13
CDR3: ASSQVSGVLYEQY

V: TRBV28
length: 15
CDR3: ASRRTGPRLNTGELF

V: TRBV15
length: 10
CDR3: ATKREGYEQY

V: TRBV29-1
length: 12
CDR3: SVKRQGASYEQY

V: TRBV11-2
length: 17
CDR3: ASSRQGRSGRAFSNEQF

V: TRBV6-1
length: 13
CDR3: ASSLRESNNSPLH

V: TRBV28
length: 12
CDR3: ASTLAGGLYEQY

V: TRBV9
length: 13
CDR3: ASSAQGGGYNEQF

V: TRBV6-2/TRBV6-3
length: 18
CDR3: ASSYRGTGGHFIPNTEAF

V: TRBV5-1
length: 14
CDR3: ASSQRPGTRGDTQY

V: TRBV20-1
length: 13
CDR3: SAPGGSSSYNEQF

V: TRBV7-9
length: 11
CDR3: ASSTNFPGELF

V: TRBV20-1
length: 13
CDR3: SAREGEYSNQPQH

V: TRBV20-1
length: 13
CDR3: SAQKGGGNKETQY

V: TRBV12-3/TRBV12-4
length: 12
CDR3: ASSLREHNQPQH

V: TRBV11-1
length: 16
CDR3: ASSTSAGPHSGTGELF

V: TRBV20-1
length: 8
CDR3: SARMKTQY

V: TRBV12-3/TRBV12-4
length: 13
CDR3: ASSLVQGGSYEQF

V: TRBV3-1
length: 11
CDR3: ASSQAEGYEQY

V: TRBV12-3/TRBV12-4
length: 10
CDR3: ASSDRYYGYT

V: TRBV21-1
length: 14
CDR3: ASSKVKGSRTGELF

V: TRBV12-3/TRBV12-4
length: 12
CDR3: ASSPLAFTDTQY

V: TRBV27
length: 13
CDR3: ASSFGGAAYNEQF

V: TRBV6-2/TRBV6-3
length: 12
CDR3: ASSYVGTKGRQY

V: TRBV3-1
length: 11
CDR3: ASSQGTRSEQF

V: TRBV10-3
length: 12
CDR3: AISRTSANYGYT

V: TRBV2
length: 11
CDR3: ASTGYSVETQY

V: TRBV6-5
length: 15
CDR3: ASSSSTGIGSHNEQF

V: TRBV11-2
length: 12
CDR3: ASSPDRINQPQH

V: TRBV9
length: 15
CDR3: ASSKPTWGQDEGTQY

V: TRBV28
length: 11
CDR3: ASTGQGVYGYT

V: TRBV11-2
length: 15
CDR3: ASSLVYRGALYNEQF